This TCR beta chain was sequenced for a study of blood T cells in healthy people across ages. The study, taken as a whole, reports: Roughly linear age-related decline in beta diversity appeared, significant by age about 37. Unknown donor CMV status possibly confounded expanded clonotype changes.

The table lists this clonotype with a few counts. No antigen is known for it. The CDR3 is made up of 13 amino acids. Per the germline V gene, CDR1 is SEHNR and CDR2 is FQNEAQ (reference sequence). Using a J-beta primer mix together with a sample-barcoded 5' primer, a second PCR was run for roughly 7 to 12 cycles. Every cDNA molecule carried a tag from a template-switch adaptor bearing 12 random nucleotides. MiXCR was run by TCRdb on the 5' RACE reads, yielding one entry per CDR3 protein. This table holds 1.5 million to 1.8 million distinct CDR3 sequences, around 40% found once. This receptor was identified in a woman aged 18-29 years in good health. The chain links TRBV7-9 to TRBJ2-3; TRBD1 matches 7 bases. Sequencing was performed on blood. CDR3 in amino acids: CASPTGLGDTQYF. The CDR3 DNA reads TGTGCGAGCCCGACAGGGCTTGGAGATACGCAGTATTTT.